This T cell receptor beta chain comes out of a study of shared clonotypes between healthy human individuals. TCRdb keeps only in-frame clones here, not all; method: immunoSEQ multiplex PCR. The table includes 1.5 million to 2.5 million clones, about 95% detected once. CD8 cells classed as naive were CD45RO-negative and positively selected for CCR7, excluding terminally differentiated effector memory CD45RA+ cells. This CDR3 spans 15 amino acids. The V gene's germline CDR1 is MNHEY and CDR2 SMNVEV (reference sequence). V shed 2 bases and J shed 5 bases, with 13 bases lying between them. The chain joins TRBV27 to TRBJ2-4; D possibly corresponds to TRBD2 (6 bases). Sequences were obtained from naive CD8+ T cells sorted from blood. The source is a man between 18 and 35 years old in good health. The CDR3 DNA follows: TGTGCCAGCAGTTTAAGGGTCGGGGGAGAAAACATTCAGTACTTC. Encoded protein: CASSLRVGGENIQYF.